This T cell receptor beta chain was documented in a study of PD-L1 blockade in urothelial cancer. Study as a whole: Patients went on atezolizumab around 2014, receiving 1,200 mg intravenously every 3 weeks. Study findings and constraints: Prediction of better survival came from below-median pretreatment blood TCR clonality.

This clone was seen just once. Its antigen is unknown. The germline CDR1 and CDR2 sequences are LNHDA and SQIVND (reference sequence). V lost 6 bases and J 3 bases, leaving 9 bases between the germline ends. This CDR3 region has 13 residues. The repertoire was sequenced with immunoSEQ multiplex PCR; TCRdb's copy has only in-frame clones and lacks some. The data hold tens of thousands of clones, with more than 75% observed a single time. Described time point: pretreatment peripheral blood. A total of 1 to 8 samples per patient were collected pretreatment and on-treatment. The sample consisted of PBMCs, taken around atezolizumab (anti-PD-L1) treatment. This TCR was recovered from a man aged 50 to 60 with urothelial cancer. The chain is built from TRBV19 and TRBJ2-1; D gene unclear. In nucleotides, the CDR3 is TGTGCCAGTAGGAGTTCTTACTACAATGAGCAGTTCTTC. Residues: CASRSSYYNEQFF.